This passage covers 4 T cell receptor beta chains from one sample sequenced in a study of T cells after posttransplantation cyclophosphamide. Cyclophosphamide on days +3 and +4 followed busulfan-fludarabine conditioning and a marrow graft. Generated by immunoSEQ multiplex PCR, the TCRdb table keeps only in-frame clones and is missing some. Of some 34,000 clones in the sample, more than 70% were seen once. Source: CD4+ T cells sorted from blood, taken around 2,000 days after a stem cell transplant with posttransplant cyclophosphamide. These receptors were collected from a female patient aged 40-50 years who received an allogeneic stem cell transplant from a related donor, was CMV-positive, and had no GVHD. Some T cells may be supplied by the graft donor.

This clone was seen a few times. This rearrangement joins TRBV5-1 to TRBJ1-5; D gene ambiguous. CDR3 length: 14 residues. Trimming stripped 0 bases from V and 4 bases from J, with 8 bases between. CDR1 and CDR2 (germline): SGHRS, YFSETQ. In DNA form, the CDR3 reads TGCGCCAGCAGCTTGGATAGGAGTAATCAGCCCCAGCATTTT. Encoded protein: CASSLDRSNQPQHF.

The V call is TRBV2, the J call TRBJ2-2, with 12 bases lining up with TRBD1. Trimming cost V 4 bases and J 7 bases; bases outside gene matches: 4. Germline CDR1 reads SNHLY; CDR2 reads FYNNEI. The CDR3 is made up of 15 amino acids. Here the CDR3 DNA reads TGTGCCAGCAGTGTAGGGACAGGGGGCATCGGGGAGCTGTTTTTT. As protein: CASSVGTGGIGELFF.

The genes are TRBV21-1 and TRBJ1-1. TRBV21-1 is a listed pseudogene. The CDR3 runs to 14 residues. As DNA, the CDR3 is TGTGCCAGCAGCAAAGGAGTAGAGATTGGTGAAGCTTTCTTT. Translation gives CASSKGVEIGEAFF.

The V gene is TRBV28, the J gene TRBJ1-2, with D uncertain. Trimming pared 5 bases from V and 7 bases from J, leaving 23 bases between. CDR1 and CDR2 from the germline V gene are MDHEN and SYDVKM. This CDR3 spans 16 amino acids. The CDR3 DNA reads TGTGCCAGCAGTCTTGGGCTCCCCGGATTCAAAGGTGGCTACACCTTC. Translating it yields CASSLGLPGFKGGYTF.